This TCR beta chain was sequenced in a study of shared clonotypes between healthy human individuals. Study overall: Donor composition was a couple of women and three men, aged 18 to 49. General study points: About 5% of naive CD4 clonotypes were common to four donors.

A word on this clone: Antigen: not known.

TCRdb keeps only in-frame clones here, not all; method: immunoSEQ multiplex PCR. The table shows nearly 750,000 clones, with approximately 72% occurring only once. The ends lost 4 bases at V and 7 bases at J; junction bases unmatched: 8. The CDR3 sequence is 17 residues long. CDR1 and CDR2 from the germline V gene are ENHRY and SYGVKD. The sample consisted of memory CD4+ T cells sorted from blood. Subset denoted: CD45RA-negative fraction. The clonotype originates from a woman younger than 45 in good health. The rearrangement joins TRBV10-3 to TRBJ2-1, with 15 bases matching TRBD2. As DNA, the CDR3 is TGTGCCATCAGTGCCGGACTAGCGGGAGGGTATACAAATGAGCAGTTCTTC. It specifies CAISAGLAGGYTNEQFF.